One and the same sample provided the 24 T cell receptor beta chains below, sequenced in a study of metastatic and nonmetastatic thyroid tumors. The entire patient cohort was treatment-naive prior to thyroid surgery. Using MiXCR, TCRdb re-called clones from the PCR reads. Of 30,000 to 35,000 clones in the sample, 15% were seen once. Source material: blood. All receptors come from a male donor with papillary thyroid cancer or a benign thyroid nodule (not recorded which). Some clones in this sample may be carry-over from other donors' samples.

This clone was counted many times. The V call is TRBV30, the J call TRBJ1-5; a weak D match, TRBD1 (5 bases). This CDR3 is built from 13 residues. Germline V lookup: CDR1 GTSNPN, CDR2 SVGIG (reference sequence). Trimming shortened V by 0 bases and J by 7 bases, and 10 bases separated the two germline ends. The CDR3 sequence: CAWSVGEEQPQHF. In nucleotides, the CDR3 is TGTGCCTGGAGTGTGGGGGAAGAGCAGCCCCAGCATTTT.

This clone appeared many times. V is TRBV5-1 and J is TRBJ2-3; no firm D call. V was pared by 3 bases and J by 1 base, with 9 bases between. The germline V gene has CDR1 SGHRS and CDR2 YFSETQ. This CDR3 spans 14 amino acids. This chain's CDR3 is CASSWAFGTDTQYF. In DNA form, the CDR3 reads TGCGCCAGCAGCTGGGCTTTTGGCACAGATACGCAGTATTTT. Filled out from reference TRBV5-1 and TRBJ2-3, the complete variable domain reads KAGVTQTPRYLIKTRGQQVTLSCSPISGHRSVSWYQQTPGQGLQFLFEYFSETQRNKGNFPGRFSGRQFSNSRSEMNVSTLELGDSALYLCASSWAFGTDTQYFGPGTRLTVL.

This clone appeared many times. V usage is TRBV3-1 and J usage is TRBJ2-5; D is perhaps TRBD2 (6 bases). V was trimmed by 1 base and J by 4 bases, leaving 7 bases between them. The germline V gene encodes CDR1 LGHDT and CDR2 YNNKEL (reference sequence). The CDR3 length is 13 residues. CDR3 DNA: TGTGCCAGCAGCCAAGGACTAGGAGAGACCCAGTACTTC. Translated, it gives CASSQGLGETQYF.

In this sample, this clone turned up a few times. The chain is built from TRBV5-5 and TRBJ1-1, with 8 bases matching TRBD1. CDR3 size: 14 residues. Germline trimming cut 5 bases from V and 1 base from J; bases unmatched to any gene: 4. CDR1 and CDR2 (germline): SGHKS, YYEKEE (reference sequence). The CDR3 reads CASRQTGGNTEAFF. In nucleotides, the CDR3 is TGTGCCAGCAGACAAACAGGGGGGAACACTGAAGCTTTCTTT.

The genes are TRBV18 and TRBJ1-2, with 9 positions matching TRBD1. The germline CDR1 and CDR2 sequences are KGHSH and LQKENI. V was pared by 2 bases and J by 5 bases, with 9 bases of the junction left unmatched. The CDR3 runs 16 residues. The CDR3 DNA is TGTGCCAGCTCACCATCCTCCAGACAGGGGGTGTATGGCTACACCTTC. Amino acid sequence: CASSPSSRQGVYGYTF.

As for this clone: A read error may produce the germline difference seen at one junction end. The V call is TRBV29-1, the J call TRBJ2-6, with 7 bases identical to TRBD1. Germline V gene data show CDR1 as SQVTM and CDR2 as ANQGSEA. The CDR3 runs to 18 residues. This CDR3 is CSFEPTGETYSGANVLTF. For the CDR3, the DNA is TGCAGCTTTGAACCCACAGGGGAAACTTACTCTGGGGCCAACGTCCTGACTTTC.

Here the CDR3 DNA reads TGTGCCAGCAGCTTGGGCGGGGCGGGCCGTGCCACAGATACGCAGTATTTT. Translation gives CASSLGGAGRATDTQYF. The chain uses TRBV7-3 and TRBJ2-3, with a possible D match to TRBD2 (6 bases). V was pared by 3 bases and J by 2 bases, with 18 bases between. There are 17 residues in the CDR3. Germline V CDR1 and CDR2: SGHTA, FQGTGA.

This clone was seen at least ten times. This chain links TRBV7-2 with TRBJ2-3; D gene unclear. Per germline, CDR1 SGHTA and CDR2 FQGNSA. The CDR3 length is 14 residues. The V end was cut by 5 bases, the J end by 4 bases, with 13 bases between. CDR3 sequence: CASSPGPRPDTQYF. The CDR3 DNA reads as TGTGCCAGCAGCCCTGGACCCAGGCCAGATACGCAGTATTTT. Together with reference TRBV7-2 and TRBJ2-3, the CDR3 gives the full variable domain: GAGVSQSPSNKVTEKGKDVELRCDPISGHTALYWYRQSLGQGLEFLIYFQGNSAPDKSGLPSDRFSAERTGGSVSTLTIQRTQQEDSAVYLCASSPGPRPDTQYFGPGTRLTVL.

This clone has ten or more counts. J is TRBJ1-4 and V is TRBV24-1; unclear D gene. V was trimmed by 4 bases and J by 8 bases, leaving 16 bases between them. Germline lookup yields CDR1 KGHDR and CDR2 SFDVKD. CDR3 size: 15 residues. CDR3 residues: CATSDPDTFGEKLFF. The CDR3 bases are TGTGCCACCAGTGACCCCGACACCTTCGGGGAAAAACTGTTTTTT.

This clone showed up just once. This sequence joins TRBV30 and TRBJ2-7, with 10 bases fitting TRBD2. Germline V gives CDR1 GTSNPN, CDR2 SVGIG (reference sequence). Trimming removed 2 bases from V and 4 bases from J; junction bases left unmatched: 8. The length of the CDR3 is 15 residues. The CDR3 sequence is CAWSPVAGGRYEQYF. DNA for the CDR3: TGTGCCTGGAGTCCGGTAGCGGGAGGAAGGTACGAGCAGTACTTC.

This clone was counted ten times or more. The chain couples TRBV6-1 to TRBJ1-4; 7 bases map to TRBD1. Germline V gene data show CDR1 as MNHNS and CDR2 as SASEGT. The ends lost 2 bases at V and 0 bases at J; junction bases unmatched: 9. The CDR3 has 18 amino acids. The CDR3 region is CASSENRDSLATNEKLFF. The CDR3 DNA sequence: TGTGCCAGCAGTGAAAATAGGGACAGCCTTGCAACTAATGAAAAACTGTTTTTT.

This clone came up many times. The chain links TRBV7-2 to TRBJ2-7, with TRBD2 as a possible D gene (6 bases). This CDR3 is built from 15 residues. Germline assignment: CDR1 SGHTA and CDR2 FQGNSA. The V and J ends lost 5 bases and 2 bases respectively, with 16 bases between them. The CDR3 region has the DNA TGTGCCAGCAGCCACGGGACTGGCGGCGCCTACGAGCAGTACTTC. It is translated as CASSHGTGGAYEQYF.

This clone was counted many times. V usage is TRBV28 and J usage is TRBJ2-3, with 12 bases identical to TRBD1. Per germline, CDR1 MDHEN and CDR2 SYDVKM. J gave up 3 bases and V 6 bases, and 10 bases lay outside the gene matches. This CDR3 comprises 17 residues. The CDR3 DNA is TGTGCCAGCAGCTTCCCCGGGACAGGGGGCTATACAGATACGCAGTATTTT. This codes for CASSFPGTGGYTDTQYF.

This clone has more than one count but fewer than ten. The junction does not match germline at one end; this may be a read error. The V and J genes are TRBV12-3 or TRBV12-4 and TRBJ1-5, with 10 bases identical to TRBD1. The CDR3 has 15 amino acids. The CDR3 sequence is CASSFDRGHNQRQHF. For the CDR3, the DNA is TGTGCCAGCAGTTTCGACAGGGGGCACAATCAGCGCCAGCATTTT.

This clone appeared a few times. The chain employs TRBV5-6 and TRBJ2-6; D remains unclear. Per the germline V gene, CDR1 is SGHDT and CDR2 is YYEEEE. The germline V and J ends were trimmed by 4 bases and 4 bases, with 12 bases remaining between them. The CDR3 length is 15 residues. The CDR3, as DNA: TGTGCCAGCAGCCCAGACTTAGGGGGGGCCAACGTCCTGACTTTC. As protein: CASSPDLGGANVLTF.

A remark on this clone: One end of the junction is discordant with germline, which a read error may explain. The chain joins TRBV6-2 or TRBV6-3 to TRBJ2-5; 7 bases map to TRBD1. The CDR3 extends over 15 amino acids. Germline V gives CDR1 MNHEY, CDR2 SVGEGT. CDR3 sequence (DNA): TGTTCCAGCACTACCTCCCCCGGATCAGGGGGGACCCAGTACTTC. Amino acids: CSSTTSPGSGGTQYF.

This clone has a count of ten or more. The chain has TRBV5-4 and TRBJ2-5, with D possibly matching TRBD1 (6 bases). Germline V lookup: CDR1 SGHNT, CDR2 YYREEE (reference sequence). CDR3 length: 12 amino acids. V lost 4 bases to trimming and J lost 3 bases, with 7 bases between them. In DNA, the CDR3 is TGTGCCAGCAGCAACAGGGAAGAGACCCAGTACTTC. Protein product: CASSNREETQYF. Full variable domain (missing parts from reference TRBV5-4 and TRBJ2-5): ETGVTQSPTHLIKTRGQQVTLRCSSQSGHNTVSWYQQALGQGPQFIFQYYREEENGRGNFPPRFSGLQFPNYSSELNVNALELDDSALYLCASSNREETQYFGPGTRLLVL.

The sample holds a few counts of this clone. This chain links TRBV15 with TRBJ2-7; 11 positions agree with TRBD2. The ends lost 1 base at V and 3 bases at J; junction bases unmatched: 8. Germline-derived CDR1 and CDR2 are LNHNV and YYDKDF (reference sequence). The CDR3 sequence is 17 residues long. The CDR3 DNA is TGTGCCACCAGCAGAGTCAAAACTAGCGGGAGTAGCTACGAGCAGTACTTC. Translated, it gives CATSRVKTSGSSYEQYF.

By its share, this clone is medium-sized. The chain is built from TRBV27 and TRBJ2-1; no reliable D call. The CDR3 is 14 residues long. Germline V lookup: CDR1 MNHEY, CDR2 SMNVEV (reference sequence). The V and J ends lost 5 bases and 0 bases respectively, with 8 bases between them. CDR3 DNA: TGTGCCAGCAGTATAGCTAGCTCCTACAATGAGCAGTTCTTC. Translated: CASSIASSYNEQFF.

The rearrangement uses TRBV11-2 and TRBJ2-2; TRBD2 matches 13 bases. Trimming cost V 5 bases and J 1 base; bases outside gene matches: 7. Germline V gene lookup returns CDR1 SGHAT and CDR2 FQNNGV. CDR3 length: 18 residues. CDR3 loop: CASSIRTSGSLNTGELFF. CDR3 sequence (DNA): TGTGCCAGCAGCATCAGGACTAGCGGGAGTCTGAACACCGGGGAGCTGTTTTTT.

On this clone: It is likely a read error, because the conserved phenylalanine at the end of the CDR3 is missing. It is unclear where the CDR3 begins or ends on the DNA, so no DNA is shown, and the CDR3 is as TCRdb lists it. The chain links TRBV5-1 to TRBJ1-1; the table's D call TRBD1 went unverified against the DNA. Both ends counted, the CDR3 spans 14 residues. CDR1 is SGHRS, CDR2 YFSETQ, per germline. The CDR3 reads CASSLGGQGAESFS.

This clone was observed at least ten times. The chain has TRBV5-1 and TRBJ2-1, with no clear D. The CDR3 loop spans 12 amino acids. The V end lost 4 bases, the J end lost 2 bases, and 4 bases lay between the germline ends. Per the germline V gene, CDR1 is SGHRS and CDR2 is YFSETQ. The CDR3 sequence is CASSAPYNEQFF. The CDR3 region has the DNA TGCGCCAGCAGCGCCCCCTACAATGAGCAGTTCTTC.

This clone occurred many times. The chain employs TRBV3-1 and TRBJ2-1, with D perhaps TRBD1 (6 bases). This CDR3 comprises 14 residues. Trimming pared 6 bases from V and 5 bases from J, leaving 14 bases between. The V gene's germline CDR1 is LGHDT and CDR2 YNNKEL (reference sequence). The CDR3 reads CASRQGSRNNEQFF. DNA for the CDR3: TGTGCCAGCAGGCAGGGGTCCCGTAACAATGAGCAGTTCTTC.

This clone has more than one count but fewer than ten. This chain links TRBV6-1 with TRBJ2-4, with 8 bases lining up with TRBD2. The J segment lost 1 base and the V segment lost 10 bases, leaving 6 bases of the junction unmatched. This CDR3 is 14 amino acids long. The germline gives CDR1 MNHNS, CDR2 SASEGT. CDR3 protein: CANGGEDAKNIQYF. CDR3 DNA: TGTGCCAACGGGGGGGAGGACGCCAAAAACATTCAGTACTTC.